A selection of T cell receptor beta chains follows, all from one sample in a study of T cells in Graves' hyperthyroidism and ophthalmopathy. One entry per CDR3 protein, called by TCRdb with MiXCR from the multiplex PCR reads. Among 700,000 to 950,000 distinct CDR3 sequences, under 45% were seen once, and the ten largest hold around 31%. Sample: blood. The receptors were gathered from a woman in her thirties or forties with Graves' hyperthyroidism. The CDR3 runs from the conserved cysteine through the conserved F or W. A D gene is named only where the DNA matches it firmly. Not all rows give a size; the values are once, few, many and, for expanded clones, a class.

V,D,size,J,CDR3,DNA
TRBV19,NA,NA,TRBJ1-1,CASSQVPGTEAFF,TGTGCCAGCAGCCAAGTACCCGGCACTGAAGCTTTCTTT
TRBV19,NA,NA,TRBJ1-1,CASSPQGKAEAFF,TGTGCCAGTAGCCCCCAGGGCAAGGCTGAAGCTTTCTTT
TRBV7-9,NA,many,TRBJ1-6,CASSLTPYNSPLHF,TGTGCCAGCAGCTTGACACCGTATAATTCACCCCTCCACTTT
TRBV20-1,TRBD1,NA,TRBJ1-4,CSAMGTGGEKLVF,TGCAGTGCTATGGGGACAGGGGGTGAAAAACTGGTTTTT
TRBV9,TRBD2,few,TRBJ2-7,CASSPDLAGGSYEQYF,TGTGCCAGCAGTCCCGACCTAGCGGGAGGTTCCTACGAGCAGTACTTC
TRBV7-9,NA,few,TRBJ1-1,CASSQVPGWEAFF,TGCGCCAGCAGCCAAGTTCCGGGATGGGAAGCTTTCTTT
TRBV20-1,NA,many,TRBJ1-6,CSATDSGWGSPLHF,TGCAGTGCCACGGACAGCGGGTGGGGTTCACCCCTCCACTTT
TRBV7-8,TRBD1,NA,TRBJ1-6,CASRTGVTLHF,TGTGCCAGCCGAACAGGGGTAACCCTCCACTTT
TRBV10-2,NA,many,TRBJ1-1,CASGPVSGYEAFF,TGCGCCAGCGGCCCAGTCTCAGGGTACGAAGCTTTCTTT
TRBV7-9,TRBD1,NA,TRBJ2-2,CASSLSGQGSTGELFF,TGTGCCAGCAGCCTCTCGGGACAGGGAAGCACCGGGGAGCTGTTTTTT
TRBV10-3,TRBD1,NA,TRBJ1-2,CAISERDRDGYTF,TGTGCCATCAGTGAGCGGGACAGGGATGGCTACACCTTC
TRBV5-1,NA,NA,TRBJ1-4,CASSSREMDEKLFF,TGCGCCAGCAGCTCCAGGGAAATGGATGAAAAACTGTTTTTT
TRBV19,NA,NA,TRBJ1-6,CASTGMGGGSPLHF,TGTGCCAGTACCGGAATGGGGGGCGGTTCACCCCTCCACTTT
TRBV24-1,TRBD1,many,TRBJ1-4,CATSDPGTGEEKLFF,TGTGCCACCAGTGACCCCGGGACAGGGGAAGAAAAACTGTTTTTT
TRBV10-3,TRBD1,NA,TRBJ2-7,CAIGQGETYEQYF,TGTGCCATCGGACAGGGGGAGACCTACGAGCAGTACTTC
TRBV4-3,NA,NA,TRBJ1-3,CASSQRTGGATGNTIYF,TGCGCCAGCAGCCAACGGACGGGGGGGGCAACTGGAAACACCATATATTTT
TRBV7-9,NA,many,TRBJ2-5,CASSLEPGNAETQYF,TGTGCCAGCAGCTTAGAGCCAGGGAATGCGGAGACCCAGTACTTC
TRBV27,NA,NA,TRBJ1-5,CASMPSGRGNQPQHF,TGTGCCAGCATGCCTTCGGGGCGAGGCAATCAGCCCCAGCATTTT
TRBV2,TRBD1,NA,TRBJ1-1,CASTSEQGATEAFF,TGTGCCAGCACGAGTGAACAGGGGGCAACTGAAGCTTTCTTT
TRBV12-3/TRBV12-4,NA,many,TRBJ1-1,CASSLFPTNTEAFF,TGTGCCAGCAGTTTATTTCCGACGAACACTGAAGCTTTCTTT
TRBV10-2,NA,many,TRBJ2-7,CASSETAEQYF,TGCGCCAGCAGTGAGACAGCCGAGCAGTACTTC
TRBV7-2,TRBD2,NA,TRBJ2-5,CASSPRLAARRETQYF,TGTGCCAGCAGCCCTAGACTAGCGGCTAGGCGAGAGACCCAGTACTTC
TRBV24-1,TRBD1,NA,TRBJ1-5,CATSDLTGTGANQPQHF,TGTGCCACCAGTGACCTTACAGGGACAGGGGCAAATCAGCCCCAGCATTTT
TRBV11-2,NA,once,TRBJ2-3,CASRPSSTDTQYF,TGTGCCAGCAGGCCATCTAGCACAGATACGCAGTATTTT
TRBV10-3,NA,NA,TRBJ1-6,CAISESRSSESFYNSPLHF,TGTGCCATCAGTGAGTCTAGGTCATCTGAGTCTTTCTATAATTCACCCCTCCACTTC
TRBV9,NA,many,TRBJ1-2,CASTKSHRANNYGYTF,TGTGCCAGCACCAAGTCGCACAGGGCAAATAACTATGGCTACACCTTC
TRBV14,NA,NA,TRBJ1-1,CASSPPAGQGTLTEAFF,TGTGCCAGCAGCCCTCCGGCAGGACAAGGGACTCTCACTGAAGCTTTCTTT
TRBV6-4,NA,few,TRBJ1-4,CASSPTDLNEKLFF,TGTGCCAGCAGCCCGACAGATCTGAATGAAAAACTGTTTTTT
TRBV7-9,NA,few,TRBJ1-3,CASSLKTLTNSGNTIYF,TGTGCCAGCAGCTTGAAGACCCTCACTAATTCTGGAAACACCATATATTTT